This T cell receptor (beta chain) was captured in a study of OX40 agonist ivuxolimab in advanced cancers. Regarding the study as a whole: No determination was made of the antigen specificity of the expanded peripheral T cells.

This table comes from immunoSEQ multiplex PCR, and its TCRdb copy is limited to in-frame clones, with some not included. This table holds around 40,000 clones, 75% to 90% found once. In the case of this clone: Antigen specificity is unknown.

V shed 5 bases and J 1 base; nucleotides not matched to a gene: 4. CDR3 length: 16 residues. Germline V CDR1 and CDR2: SGHTA, FQGTGA. The J gene is TRBJ2-6, the V gene TRBV7-3, with 8 bases lining up with TRBD2. The origin of this receptor is an adult with an advanced solid tumor such as melanoma, head and neck, liver or kidney cancer. The sample was CD4+ or CD8+ T cells sorted from blood, taken in a trial of the OX40 agonist ivuxolimab. This chain's CDR3 is CASSDPGGSGANVLTF. CDR3 DNA sequence: TGTGCCAGCAGCGATCCGGGAGGGTCTGGGGCCAACGTCCTGACTTTC.